Below, 8 T cell receptor beta chains from the same sample are listed, as sequenced in a study of blood T cells in healthy people across ages. Next came a second PCR, run for about 6 to 12 cycles, which used a sample-barcoded 5' primer along with a J-beta primer mix. TCRdb analysed the 5' RACE reads with MiXCR anew, one entry per CDR3 protein. The sample includes approximately 800,000 distinct CDR3 sequences, 53% of them seen just once. Sample: blood. These TCRs come from a man older than 75 in good health.

The rearrangement uses TRBV7-9 and TRBJ2-5, with a weak D call TRBD2 (6 bases). Germline values: CDR1 SEHNR, CDR2 FQNEAQ (reference sequence). Trimming removed 3 bases at V and 11 bases at J, with 19 bases between. The CDR3 extends over 14 amino acids. The CDR3 loop is CASSLSITSGEQYF. The CDR3 region has the DNA TGTGCCAGCAGCTTGAGCATAACCTCGGGGGAGCAGTACTTC.

This clonotype has just a few counts. The genes are TRBV7-3 and TRBJ2-3; perhaps TRBD2 as D (6 bases). The germline V and J ends were trimmed by 2 bases and 2 bases, with 14 bases remaining between them. The CDR3 has 16 amino acids. Germline V lookup: CDR1 SGHTA, CDR2 FQGTGA. The CDR3: CASSLGASEFTDTQYF. The CDR3 bases are TGTGCCAGCAGCTTAGGGGCTAGCGAGTTCACAGATACGCAGTATTTT.

This clonotype was counted only a few times. The chain is built from TRBV2 and TRBJ1-5; D remains ambiguous. The CDR3 contains 15 residues. V gave up 5 bases and J gave up 2 bases, with 13 bases separating them. Germline values: CDR1 SNHLY, CDR2 FYNNEI. CDR3 sequence (DNA): TGTGCCAGCAGTCAATCAAGGATTGGCAATCAGCCCCAGCATTTT. Protein product: CASSQSRIGNQPQHF. Looking up the rest from reference TRBV2 and TRBJ1-5 gives the full variable domain: EPEVTQTPSHQVTQMGQEVILRCVPISNHLYFYWYRQILGQKVEFLVSFYNNEISEKSEIFDDQFSVERPDGSNFTLKIRSTKLEDSAMYFCASSQSRIGNQPQHFGDGTRLSIL.

This sequence joins TRBV20-1 and TRBJ2-3; D is uncertain. V lost 5 bases, J lost 6 bases, and 9 bases lay in between. Germline V CDR1 and CDR2: DFQATT, SNEGSKA (reference sequence). This CDR3 comprises 11 residues. The CDR3 region is CSAYTRDTQYF. CDR3 DNA: TGCAGTGCTTATACGAGGGATACGCAGTATTTT.

The CDR3 is CASSQDIAAVYNEQFF. For the CDR3, the DNA is TGTGCCAGCAGCCAAGATATAGCGGCTGTCTACAATGAGCAGTTCTTC. V usage is TRBV4-2 and J usage is TRBJ2-1; possible D gene TRBD2, 6 bases. V lost 0 bases to trimming and J lost 3 bases, with 12 bases between them. CDR1 and CDR2 from the germline V gene are LGHNA and YNFKEQ. The CDR3 consists of 16 residues.

The chain combines TRBV14 with TRBJ2-2; no clear D gene. Germline loops: CDR1 SGHDN, CDR2 FVKESK. The V gene lost 2 bases and the J gene lost 6 bases, with 7 bases spanning the gap. This CDR3 is 13 amino acids long. The CDR3 here is CASSQQMAGELFF. CDR3 in DNA: TGTGCCAGCAGCCAACAGATGGCCGGGGAGCTGTTTTTT.

This clonotype was counted between two and nine times. The chain employs TRBV5-1 and TRBJ2-1; 10 bases fit TRBD2. Near its end, the DNA agrees better with TRBJ2-7, so the J call may be wrong. The CDR3 has 15 amino acids. The germline CDR1 and CDR2 sequences are SGHRS and YFSETQ. CDR3 region: CASSFSGGSYNEQYF. CDR3 coding DNA: TGCGCCAGCAGCTTTAGCGGGGGGTCCTACAATGAGCAGTACTTC.

This clonotype was counted a few times. The chain uses TRBV6-5 and TRBJ2-3; D not certain. The V end was cut by 4 bases, the J end by 4 bases, with 3 bases between. CDR3 size: 11 residues. Germline V gives CDR1 MNHEY, CDR2 SVGAGI. In DNA form, the CDR3 reads TGTGCCAGCAGTTGGGCAGATACGCAGTATTTT. This sequence encodes CASSWADTQYF.